Each of the 10 T cell receptor beta chains below was sequenced from the same sample in a study of T-cell memory formation after mild COVID-19. TCRdb processed the 5' RACE reads anew with MiXCR; each CDR3 protein has one entry. The sample contains about 270,000 distinct CDR3 sequences, around 15% of which appear only once. Source material: PBMCs or a T cell subset sorted from them (not recorded which). The source of these receptors is a man aged 18-30 years who had mild COVID-19 (a few samples of this study predate the infection). Cell type and time point are not known.

With regard to this clonotype: Sequence at one end of the junction differs from germline and may be a read error. This chain connects TRBV7-7 to TRBJ1-6, with D possibly TRBD1 on 6 matching bases. The CDR3 is made up of 15 amino acids. In germline, CDR1 is SSHAT, CDR2 FNYEAQ (reference sequence). CDR3 sequence: CASSLGGPSNSPLHF. The DNA for the CDR3 is TGTGCTAGCAGCTTAGGGGGTCCCTCGAATTCACCCCTCCACTTT.

This clonotype was detected only a few times. V gene TRBV6-1 combines with J gene TRBJ1-1, with no clear D. Germline CDR1 is MNHNS and CDR2 is SASEGT. V was trimmed by 6 bases and J by 1 base, leaving 9 bases between them. The CDR3 has 13 amino acids. The CDR3: CASSNDPNTEAFF. CDR3 in DNA: TGTGCCAGCAGCAATGACCCGAACACTGAAGCTTTCTTT.

For the CDR3, the DNA is TGCAGTGCTAGTTCGGGAGTGGGCTCCTATAATTCACCCCTCCACTTT. Residues: CSASSGVGSYNSPLHF. The chain couples TRBV20-1 to TRBJ1-6; D is uncertain. The germline gives CDR1 DFQATT, CDR2 SNEGSKA (reference sequence). This CDR3 is built from 16 residues. V lost 3 bases and J 0 bases, leaving 12 bases between the germline ends.

This clonotype was seen a handful of times. This sequence joins TRBV28 and TRBJ2-3; perhaps TRBD2 as D (5 bases). Germline assignment: CDR1 MDHEN and CDR2 SYDVKM. This CDR3 spans 14 amino acids. V gave up 3 bases and J gave up 2 bases, with 9 bases separating them. The CDR3 region is CASSFEGPTDTQYF. For the CDR3, the DNA is TGTGCCAGCAGTTTTGAGGGTCCCACAGATACGCAGTATTTT. The variable domain in full, completed from reference TRBV28 and TRBJ2-3, reads DVKVTQSSRYLVKRTGEKVFLECVQDMDHENMFWYRQDPGLGLRLIYFSYDVKMKEKGDIPEGYSVSREKKERFSLILESASTNQTSMYLCASSFEGPTDTQYFGPGTRLTVL.

This clonotype was counted a few times. The chain uses TRBV18 and TRBJ1-1; weak D call: TRBD1 (5 bases). Germline CDR1 is KGHSH and CDR2 is LQKENI. This CDR3 comprises 14 residues. V was cut by 6 bases and J by 7 bases, with 18 bases left in between. CDR3 residues: CASSPRDSTVEAFF. CDR3 bases: TGTGCCAGCTCGCCCCGGGACTCTACCGTTGAAGCTTTCTTT.

This clonotype showed up just a few times. V is TRBV20-1 and J is TRBJ1-1; tentatively, D is TRBD1 (5 bases). This CDR3 comprises 12 residues. V was clipped by 6 bases and J by 10 bases, with 18 bases between them. CDR1 and CDR2 from the germline V gene are DFQATT and SNEGSKA (reference sequence). Here the CDR3 DNA reads TGCAGTGCACCCCCGGGGGGATTGGGAGCTTTCTTT. Translating it yields CSAPPGGLGAFF.

This clonotype was seen a handful of times. The chain has TRBV20-1 and TRBJ1-2, with D hard to call. The CDR3 has 14 amino acids. Germline CDR1 DFQATT, CDR2 SNEGSKA (reference sequence). The ends were cut back, 1 base at V and 3 bases at J, with 12 bases in the middle. CDR3 sequence (DNA): TGCAGTGCTAGAGGGAACCCTGGGGACTATGGCTACACCTTC. It translates to CSARGNPGDYGYTF.

This clonotype was seen a few times. The chain links TRBV27 to TRBJ1-1; unclear D gene. The germline gives CDR1 MNHEY, CDR2 SMNVEV (reference sequence). V shed 5 bases and J shed 4 bases, with 11 bases lying between them. This CDR3 comprises 13 residues. CDR3 nucleotides: TGTGCCAGCAGTCCTTGGCAGAGCACTGAAGCTTTCTTT. Amino acids: CASSPWQSTEAFF.

The rearrangement links TRBV7-9 to TRBJ1-2; possibly TRBD1 for D (5 bases). V gave up 3 bases and J gave up 4 bases, with 15 bases separating them. The length of the CDR3 is 15 residues. Germline V gene sequence: CDR1 SEHNR, CDR2 FQNEAQ (reference sequence). CDR3 sequence: CASSFPLGVGYGYTF. DNA for the CDR3: TGTGCCAGCAGCTTCCCTCTGGGGGTTGGCTATGGCTACACCTTC.

This clonotype showed up many times. The V call is TRBV3-1, the J call TRBJ1-2; D unclear. CDR3 length: 15 amino acids. V was trimmed by 1 base and J by 4 bases, leaving 13 bases between them. Germline lookup yields CDR1 LGHDT and CDR2 YNNKEL (reference sequence). CDR3 loop: CASSQGRAKPYGYTF. In DNA form, the CDR3 reads TGTGCCAGCAGCCAAGGGAGAGCTAAGCCCTATGGCTACACCTTC.